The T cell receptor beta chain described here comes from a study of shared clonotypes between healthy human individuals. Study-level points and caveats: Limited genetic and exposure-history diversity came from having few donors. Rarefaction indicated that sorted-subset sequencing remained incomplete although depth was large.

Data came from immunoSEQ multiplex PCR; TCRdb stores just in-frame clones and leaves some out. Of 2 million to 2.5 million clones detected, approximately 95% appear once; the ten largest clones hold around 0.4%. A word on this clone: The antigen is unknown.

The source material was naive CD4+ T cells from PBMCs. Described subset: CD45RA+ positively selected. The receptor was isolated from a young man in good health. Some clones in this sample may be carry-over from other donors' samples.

CDR3 DNA: TGTGCCAGCAGCCCCGGGGATACGCAGTATTTT. This translates into CASSPGDTQYF. The chain employs TRBV11-3 and TRBJ2-3; D unresolved. Germline-derived CDR1 and CDR2 are SGHNT and YENEEA. This CDR3 comprises 11 residues. Trimming left V 5 bases short and J 6 bases short, with 6 bases between.